Sequencing of this TCR beta chain was carried out in a study of post-analysis software for immune sequencing data. Overall study results and limits: There were a handful of TRBV segments more frequent in patients than controls, and TRBV5-6, TRBV5-1 and TRBV20-1 were among them.

This CDR3 spans 16 amino acids. Germline loops: CDR1 ENHRY, CDR2 SYGVKD. V gave up 8 bases and J gave up 7 bases, with 24 bases separating them. In the case of this clonotype: Its antigen is not identified.

Prepared TCR beta cDNA libraries contained unique molecular identifiers. MiXCR was run by TCRdb on the PCR reads, yielding one entry per CDR3 protein. The repertoire holds hundreds of thousands of distinct CDR3 sequences, with over 30% as singletons. The genes are TRBV10-3 and TRBJ2-1, with D possibly being TRBD1 (5 bases). The receptor's source is a girl aged 2-10 years with multiple sclerosis. The specimen sequenced was blood. For the CDR3, the DNA is TGTGCCATCCAGTCCGTCCAGGGATCCTTTAAGAATGAGCAGTTCTTC. It is translated as CAIQSVQGSFKNEQFF.